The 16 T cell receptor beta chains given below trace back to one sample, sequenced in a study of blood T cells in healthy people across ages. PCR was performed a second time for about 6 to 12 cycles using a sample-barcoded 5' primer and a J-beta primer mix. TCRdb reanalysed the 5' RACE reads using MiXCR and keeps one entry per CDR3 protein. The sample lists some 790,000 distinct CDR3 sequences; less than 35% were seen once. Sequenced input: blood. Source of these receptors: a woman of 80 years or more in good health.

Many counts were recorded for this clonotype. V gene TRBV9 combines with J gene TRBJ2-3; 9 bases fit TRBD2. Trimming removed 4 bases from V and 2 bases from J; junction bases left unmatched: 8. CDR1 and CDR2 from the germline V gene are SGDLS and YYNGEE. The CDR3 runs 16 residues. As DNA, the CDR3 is TGTGCCAGCAGCCTTAGCGGGGGCTCTCTCACAGATACGCAGTATTTT. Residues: CASSLSGGSLTDTQYF.

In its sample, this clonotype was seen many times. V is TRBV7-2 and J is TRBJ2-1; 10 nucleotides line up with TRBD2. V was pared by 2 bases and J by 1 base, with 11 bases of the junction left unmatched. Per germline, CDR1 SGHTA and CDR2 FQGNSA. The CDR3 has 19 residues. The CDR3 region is CASSLRGGTSVVSYNEQFF. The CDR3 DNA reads TGTGCCAGCAGCTTACGGGGCGGGACTAGCGTTGTTTCCTACAATGAGCAGTTCTTC.

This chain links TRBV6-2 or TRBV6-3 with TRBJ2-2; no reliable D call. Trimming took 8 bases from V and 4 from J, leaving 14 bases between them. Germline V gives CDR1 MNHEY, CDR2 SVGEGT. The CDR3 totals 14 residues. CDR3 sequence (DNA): TGTGCCAGCTACCCAAAATTCCTCACCGGGGAGCTGTTTTTT. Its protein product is CASYPKFLTGELFF.

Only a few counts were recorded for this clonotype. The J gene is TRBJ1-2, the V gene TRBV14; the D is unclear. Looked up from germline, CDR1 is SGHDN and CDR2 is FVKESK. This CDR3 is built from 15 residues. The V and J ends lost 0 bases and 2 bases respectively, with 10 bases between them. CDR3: CASSQEAGLNYGYTF. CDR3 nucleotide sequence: TGTGCCAGCAGCCAAGAGGCAGGCCTAAACTATGGCTACACCTTC.

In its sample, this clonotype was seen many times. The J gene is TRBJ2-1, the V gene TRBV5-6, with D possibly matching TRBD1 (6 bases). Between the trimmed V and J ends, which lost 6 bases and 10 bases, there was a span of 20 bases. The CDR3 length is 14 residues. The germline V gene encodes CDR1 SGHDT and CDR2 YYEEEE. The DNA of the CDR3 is TGTGCCAGCACCCTACTACCAGGACAGAACGAGCAGTTCTTC. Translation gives CASTLLPGQNEQFF.

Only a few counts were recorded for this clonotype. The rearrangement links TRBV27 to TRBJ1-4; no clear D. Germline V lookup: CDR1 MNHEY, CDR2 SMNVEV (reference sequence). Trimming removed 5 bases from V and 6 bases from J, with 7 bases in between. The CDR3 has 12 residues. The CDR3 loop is CASSPPDEKLFF. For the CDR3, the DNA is TGTGCCAGCAGTCCCCCCGATGAAAAACTGTTTTTT.

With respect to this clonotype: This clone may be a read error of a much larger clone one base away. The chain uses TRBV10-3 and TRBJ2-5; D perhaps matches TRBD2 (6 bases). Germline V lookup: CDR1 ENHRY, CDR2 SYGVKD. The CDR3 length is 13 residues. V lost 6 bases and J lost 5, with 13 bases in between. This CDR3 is CAIREGQVETQYF. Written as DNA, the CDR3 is TGTGCCATCAGGGAGGGGCAGGTGGAGACCCAGTACTTC.

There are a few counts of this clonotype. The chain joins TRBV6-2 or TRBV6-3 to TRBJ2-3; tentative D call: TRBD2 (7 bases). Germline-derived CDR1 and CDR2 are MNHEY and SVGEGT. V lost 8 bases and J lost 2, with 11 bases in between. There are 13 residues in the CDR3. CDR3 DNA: TGTGCCAGCCGGGGGGCCCTCACAGATACGCAGTATTTT. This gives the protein CASRGALTDTQYF.

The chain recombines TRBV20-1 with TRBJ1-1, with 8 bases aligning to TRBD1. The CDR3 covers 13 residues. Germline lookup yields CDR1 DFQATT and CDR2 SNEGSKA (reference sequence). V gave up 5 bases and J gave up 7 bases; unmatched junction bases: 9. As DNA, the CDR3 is TGCAGTGCTCGGACAGGGTCGCAGTATGAAGCTTTCTTT. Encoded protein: CSARTGSQYEAFF.

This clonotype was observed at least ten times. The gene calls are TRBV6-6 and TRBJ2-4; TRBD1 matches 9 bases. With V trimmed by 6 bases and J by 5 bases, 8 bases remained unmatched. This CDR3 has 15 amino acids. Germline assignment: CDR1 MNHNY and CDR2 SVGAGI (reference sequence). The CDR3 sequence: CASRPRTGEENIQYF. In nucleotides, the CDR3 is TGTGCCAGCAGACCTAGGACAGGGGAGGAAAACATTCAGTACTTC.

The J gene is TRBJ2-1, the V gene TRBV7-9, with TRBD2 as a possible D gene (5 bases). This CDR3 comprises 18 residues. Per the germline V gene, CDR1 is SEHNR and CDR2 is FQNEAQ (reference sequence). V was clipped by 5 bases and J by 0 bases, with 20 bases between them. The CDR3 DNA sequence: TGTGCCAGCAGCCCTAGTAATTCGGGGTACAGCTCCTACAATGAGCAGTTCTTC. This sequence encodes CASSPSNSGYSSYNEQFF. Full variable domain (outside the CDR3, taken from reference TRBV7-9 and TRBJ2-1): DTGVSQNPRHKITKRGQNVTFRCDPISEHNRLYWYRQTLGQGPEFLTYFQNEAQLEKSRLLSDRFSAERPKGSFSTLEIQRTEQGDSAMYLCASSPSNSGYSSYNEQFFGPGTRLTVL.

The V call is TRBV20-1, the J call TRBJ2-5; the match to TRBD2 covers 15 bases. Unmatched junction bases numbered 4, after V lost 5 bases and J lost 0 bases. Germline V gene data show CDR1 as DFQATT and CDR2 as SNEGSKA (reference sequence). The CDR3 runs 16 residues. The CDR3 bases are TGCAGTGCTGGAGGACTAGCGGGGGGGTACCAAGAGACCCAGTACTTC. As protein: CSAGGLAGGYQETQYF.

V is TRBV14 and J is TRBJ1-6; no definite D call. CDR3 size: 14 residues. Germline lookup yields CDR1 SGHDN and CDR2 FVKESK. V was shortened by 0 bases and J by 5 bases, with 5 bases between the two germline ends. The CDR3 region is CASSQETHNSPLHF. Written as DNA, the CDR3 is TGTGCCAGCAGCCAAGAGACCCATAATTCACCCCTCCACTTT.

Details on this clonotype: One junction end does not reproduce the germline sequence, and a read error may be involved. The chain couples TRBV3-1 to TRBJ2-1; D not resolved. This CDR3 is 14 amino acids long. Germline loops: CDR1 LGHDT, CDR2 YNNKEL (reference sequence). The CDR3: CASSQVRAYSEQFF. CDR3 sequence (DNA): TGTGCCAGCAGCCAGGTACGGGCCTACAGTGAGCAGTTCTTC.

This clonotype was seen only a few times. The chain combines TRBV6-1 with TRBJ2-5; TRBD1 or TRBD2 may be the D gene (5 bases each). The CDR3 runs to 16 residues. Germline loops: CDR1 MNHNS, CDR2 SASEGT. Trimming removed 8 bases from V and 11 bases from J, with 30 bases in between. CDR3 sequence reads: CASLGASRRIWNEQYF. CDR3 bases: TGTGCCAGCCTAGGGGCTAGCCGGAGGATCTGGAATGAGCAGTACTTC.

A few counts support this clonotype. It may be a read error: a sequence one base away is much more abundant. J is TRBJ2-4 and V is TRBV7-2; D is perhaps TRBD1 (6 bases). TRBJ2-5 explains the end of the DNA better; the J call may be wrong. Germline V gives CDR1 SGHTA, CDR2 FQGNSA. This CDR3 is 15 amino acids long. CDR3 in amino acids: CASSLVRGSQGTQYF. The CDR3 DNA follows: TGTGCCAGCAGCTTAGTGAGGGGGTCCCAAGGGACCCAGTACTTC.